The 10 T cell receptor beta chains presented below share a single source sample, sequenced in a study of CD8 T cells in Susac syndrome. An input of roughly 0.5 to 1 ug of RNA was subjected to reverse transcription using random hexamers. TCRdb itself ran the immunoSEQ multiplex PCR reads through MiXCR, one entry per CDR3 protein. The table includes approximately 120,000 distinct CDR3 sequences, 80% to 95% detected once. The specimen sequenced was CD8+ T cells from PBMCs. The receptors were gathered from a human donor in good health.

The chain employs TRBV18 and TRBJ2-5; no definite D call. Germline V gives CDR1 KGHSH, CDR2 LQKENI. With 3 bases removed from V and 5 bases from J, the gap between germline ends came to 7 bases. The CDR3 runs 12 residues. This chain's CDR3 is CASSPSSETQYF. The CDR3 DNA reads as TGTGCCAGCTCACCCTCCTCGGAGACCCAGTACTTC.

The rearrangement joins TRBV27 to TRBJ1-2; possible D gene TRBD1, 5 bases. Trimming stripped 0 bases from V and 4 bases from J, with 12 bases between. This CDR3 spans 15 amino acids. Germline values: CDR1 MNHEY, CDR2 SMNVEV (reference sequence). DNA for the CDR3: TGTGCCAGCAGTTTATCAGGGGTCGATGGCTATGGCTACACCTTC. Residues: CASSLSGVDGYGYTF.

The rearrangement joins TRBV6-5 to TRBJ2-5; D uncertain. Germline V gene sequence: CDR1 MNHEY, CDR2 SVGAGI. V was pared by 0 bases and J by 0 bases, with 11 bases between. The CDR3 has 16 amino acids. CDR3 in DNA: TGTGCCAGCAGTTACTCGCTTTGGCAACACCAAGAGACCCAGTACTTC. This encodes CASSYSLWQHQETQYF.

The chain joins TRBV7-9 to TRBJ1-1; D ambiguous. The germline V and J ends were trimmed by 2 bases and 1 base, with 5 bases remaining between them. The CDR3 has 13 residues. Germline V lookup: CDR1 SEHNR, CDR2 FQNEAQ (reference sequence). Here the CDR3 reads CASSLRENTEAFF. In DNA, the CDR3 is TGTGCCAGCAGCTTACGGGAGAACACTGAAGCTTTCTTT.

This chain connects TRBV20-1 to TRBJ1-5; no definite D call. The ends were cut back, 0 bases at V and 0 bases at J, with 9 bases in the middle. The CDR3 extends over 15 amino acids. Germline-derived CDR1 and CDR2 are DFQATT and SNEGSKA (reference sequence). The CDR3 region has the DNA TGCAGTGCTAGAGATATGAACGGTAGCAATCAGCCCCAGCATTTT. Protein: CSARDMNGSNQPQHF.

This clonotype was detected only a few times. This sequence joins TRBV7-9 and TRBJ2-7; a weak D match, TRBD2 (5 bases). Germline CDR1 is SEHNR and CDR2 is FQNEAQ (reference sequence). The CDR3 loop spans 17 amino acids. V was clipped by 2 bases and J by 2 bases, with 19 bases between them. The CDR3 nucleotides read TGTGCCAGCAGCTTAACTAGGACTCGCAATCTCCCCTACGAGCAGTACTTC. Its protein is CASSLTRTRNLPYEQYF.

In DNA form, the CDR3 reads TGCAGTGCTAGCATTTTCTGGGCTTTCTTT. Protein product: CSASIFWAFF. The rearrangement uses TRBV20-1 and TRBJ1-1; no definite D call. V shed 3 bases and J shed 11 bases, with 10 bases lying between them. Per germline, CDR1 DFQATT and CDR2 SNEGSKA (reference sequence). The CDR3 loop spans 10 amino acids.

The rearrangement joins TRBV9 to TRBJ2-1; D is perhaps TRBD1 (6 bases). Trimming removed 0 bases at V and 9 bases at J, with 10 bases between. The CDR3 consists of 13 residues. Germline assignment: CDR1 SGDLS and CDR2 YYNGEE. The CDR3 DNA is TGTGCCAGCAGCGTAGGGGACACCGGTGAGCAGTTCTTC. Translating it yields CASSVGDTGEQFF.

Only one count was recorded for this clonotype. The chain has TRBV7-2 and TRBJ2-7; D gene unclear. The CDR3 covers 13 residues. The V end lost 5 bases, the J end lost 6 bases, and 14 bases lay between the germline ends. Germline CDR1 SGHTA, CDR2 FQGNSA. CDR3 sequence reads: CASSNPVSGEQYF. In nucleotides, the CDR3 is TGTGCCAGCAGCAATCCTGTGTCAGGCGAGCAGTACTTC.

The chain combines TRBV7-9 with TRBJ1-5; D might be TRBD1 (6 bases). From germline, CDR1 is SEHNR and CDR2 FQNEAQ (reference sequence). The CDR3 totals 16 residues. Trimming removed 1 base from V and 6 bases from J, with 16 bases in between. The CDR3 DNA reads TGTGCCAGCAGCTTAGGAGGTGCAGGGGCTCTTCAGCCCCAGCATTTT. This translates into CASSLGGAGALQPQHF. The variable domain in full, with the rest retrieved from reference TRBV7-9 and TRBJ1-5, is DTGVSQNPRHKITKRGQNVTFRCDPISEHNRLYWYRQTLGQGPEFLTYFQNEAQLEKSRLLSDRFSAERPKGSFSTLEIQRTEQGDSAMYLCASSLGGAGALQPQHFGDGTRLSIL.